These 20 T cell receptor beta chains originate from one sample sequenced in a study of CXCR3-negative and CXCR3-positive naive CD8 T cells. Libraries of TRB cDNA were made by 5' RACE and carried UMIs. TCRdb reprocessed the 5' RACE reads, keeping one entry per CDR3 protein, no DNA. The ten most abundant clones cover approximately 0.29% of a sample with 100,000 to 150,000 distinct CDR3 sequences. The sequenced sample consisted of naive CXCR3- CD8+ T cells from blood. Subset: CD45RO-CCR7+CD27+CD95- naive CD8+ T cells lacking CXCR3 (TNR3-). Receptors were obtained from a human donor in good health. Some clones in this sample may be carry-over from other donors' samples.

This chain connects TRBV28 to TRBJ1-5; lacking DNA, the TRBD1 call made by TCRdb goes unchecked. The CDR3 length is 13 residues. Looked up from germline, CDR1 is MDHEN and CDR2 is SYDVKM. The CDR3 is CASRQGVGQPQHF.

The V and J genes are TRBV5-1 and TRBJ1-1; TCRdb lists TRBD1, though no DNA is available to test this call. CDR3 length: 17 amino acids. The V gene's germline CDR1 is SGHRS and CDR2 YFSETQ. This CDR3 reads CASSFGQGGAMNTEAFF.

The chain's CDR3 is CSAREEGGLSEQFF. This chain joins TRBV20-1 and TRBJ2-1; TCRdb picks TRBD1, but there is no DNA to check that call. The CDR3 totals 14 residues. Germline V lookup: CDR1 DFQATT, CDR2 SNEGSKA (reference sequence).

This rearrangement joins TRBV27 to TRBJ2-3; the D call from TCRdb, TRBD1, cannot be confirmed without DNA. The CDR3 has 14 amino acids. Germline CDR1 is MNHEY and CDR2 is SMNVEV (reference sequence). The CDR3 reads CASSSGSWGDTQYF.

The chain's CDR3 is CASSLGAVGGSDTQYF. The rearrangement uses TRBV7-8 and TRBJ2-3; the D call of TRBD2 rests on TCRdb alone, since no DNA is present to check it. CDR3 length equals 16 residues. Germline V lookup: CDR1 SGHVS, CDR2 FQNEAQ.

The chain recombines TRBV10-1 with TRBJ2-1; TCRdb returns TRBD2, unconfirmable since there is no DNA. This CDR3 is 16 amino acids long. Germline loops: CDR1 WNHNN, CDR2 SYGVQD (reference sequence). CDR3 in amino acids: CASSELRDYNYNEQFF.

V usage is TRBV29-1 and J usage is TRBJ2-7; TCRdb outputs TRBD1, but without DNA this stays unchecked. Germline V gives CDR1 SQVTM, CDR2 ANQGSEA. This CDR3 comprises 11 residues. The CDR3: CSVAQGYEQYF.

The chain carries TRBV12-3 or TRBV12-4 and TRBJ2-7. CDR3 length equals 13 residues. The chain's CDR3 is CASRYVESYEQYF.

The gene calls are TRBV2 and TRBJ2-4; the D gene TCRdb calls, TRBD1, cannot be checked with no DNA. Germline loops: CDR1 SNHLY, CDR2 FYNNEI. The CDR3 runs 16 residues. This CDR3 reads CASSYPDRASENIQYF.

The chain carries TRBV28 and TRBJ2-2; lacking DNA, the TRBD1 call made by TCRdb goes unchecked. Germline-derived CDR1 and CDR2 are MDHEN and SYDVKM. The CDR3 contains 15 residues. The CDR3 here is CASSFRGYRAGELFF.

This chain joins TRBV20-1 and TRBJ2-1; TCRdb names TRBD2, which stays unverified in the absence of DNA. The CDR3 totals 16 residues. Germline assignment: CDR1 DFQATT and CDR2 SNEGSKA (reference sequence). The CDR3 reads CSASPEGPSSYNEQFF.

The chain uses TRBV28 and TRBJ2-7; with no DNA, the TCRdb D assignment of TRBD2 cannot be verified. The germline V gene encodes CDR1 MDHEN and CDR2 SYDVKM. The CDR3 is 13 residues long. The CDR3 protein is CASSLKPGLEQYF.

This sequence joins TRBV29-1 and TRBJ1-4. In germline, CDR1 is SQVTM, CDR2 ANQGSEA. The CDR3 covers 15 residues. The CDR3 spells CSVVVGSKSNEKLFF.

Here the CDR3 reads CASSDPNRGDINEQFF. The chain recombines TRBV5-1 with TRBJ2-1; TCRdb gives TRBD1 as the D gene, but with no DNA this cannot be confirmed. CDR1 is SGHRS, CDR2 YFSETQ, per germline. This CDR3 is built from 16 residues. Based on the CDR3 plus reference TRBV5-1 and TRBJ2-1, the full variable domain is KAGVTQTPRYLIKTRGQQVTLSCSPISGHRSVSWYQQTPGQGLQFLFEYFSETQRNKGNFPGRFSGRQFSNSRSEMNVSTLELGDSALYLCASSDPNRGDINEQFFGPGTRLTVL.

The chain joins TRBV29-1 to TRBJ2-7. CDR3 length: 12 residues. CDR1 SQVTM and CDR2 ANQGSEA come from the germline V gene. CDR3 sequence: CSVEDMSYEQYF.

The gene calls are TRBV7-9 and TRBJ2-3; TCRdb proposes TRBD2, but this gene call is untestable without DNA. The CDR3 totals 16 residues. Germline assignment: CDR1 SEHNR and CDR2 FQNEAQ (reference sequence). CDR3 region: CASSLRAGSSTDTQYF.

J is TRBJ2-3 and V is TRBV7-2. CDR3 length equals 15 residues. The germline V gene encodes CDR1 SGHTA and CDR2 FQGNSA. CDR3: CASSLNGEYTDTQYF.

The rearrangement links TRBV19 to TRBJ2-1; TCRdb proposes TRBD2, but this gene call is untestable without DNA. This CDR3 is built from 14 residues. Germline CDR1 and CDR2: LNHDA and SQIVND (reference sequence). The CDR3 spells CASTQTSGPNEQFF. The whole variable domain, filled in from reference TRBV19 and TRBJ2-1, reads DGGITQSPKYLFRKEGQNVTLSCEQNLNHDAMYWYRQDPGQGLRLIYYSQIVNDFQKGDIAEGYSVSREKKESFPLTVTSAQKNPTAFYLCASTQTSGPNEQFFGPGTRLTVL.

This chain joins TRBV6-2 or TRBV6-3 and TRBJ2-7. Germline CDR1 MNHEY, CDR2 SVGEGT. This CDR3 has 13 amino acids. CDR3 amino acids: CASSYGRPYEQYF.

The gene calls are TRBV7-9 and TRBJ2-2. Germline CDR1 and CDR2: SEHNR and FQNEAQ (reference sequence). The CDR3 loop spans 15 amino acids. Here the CDR3 reads CASSLSSRVTGELFF.